This T cell receptor (beta chain) derives from a study of CD8 T cells in Susac syndrome. RNA, at roughly 0.5 to 1 ug, was reverse transcribed with random hexamers. Amplification of TCR beta CDR3 by immunoSEQ multiplex PCR spanned 54 Vbeta and 13 Jbeta. TCRdb re-derived calls from the immunoSEQ multiplex PCR reads in MiXCR, one entry per CDR3 protein. Of over 150,000 distinct CDR3 sequences listed, 90% to 95% are singletons. The CDR3 is 13 residues long. Trimming cost V 4 bases and J 9 bases, with 13 bases left between them. The study sequenced TCR beta in blood CD8+ and CD4+ T cells. The multiple sclerosis controls were treatment-naive patients affected by stable or active relapsing-remitting disease. The TEMRA cells underwent FACS enrichment, while the CD8+ and CD4+ T cells underwent negative isolation.

The specimen was CD4+ T cells from PBMCs. This sequence originates from a human donor with multiple sclerosis. The rearrangement links TRBV12-3 or TRBV12-4 to TRBJ2-4; D tentatively fits TRBD1 or TRBD2 (5 bases each). The CDR3 DNA reads as TGTGCCAGCAGTTCCCCTGGGGGTGGCATTCAGTACTTC. Its translation is CASSSPGGGIQYF.